The present entry profiles one T cell receptor (beta chain) with its context. The antigen is not known. This entry comes from a study of cytomegalovirus exposure and HLA in healthy donors. 60 Vbeta and 13 Jbeta primers were used in PCR. The table came from immunoSEQ multiplex PCR; TCRdb's copy has only in-frame clones and leaves some out. The sample contains approximately 70,000 clones, about two thirds of which appear only once. Germline CDR1 LNHNV, CDR2 YYDKDF (reference sequence). The CDR3 is 16 residues long. Unmatched junction bases numbered 2, after V lost 1 base and J lost 0 bases. The study, taken as a whole, reports: The HLA-A and HLA-B alleles of most subjects were reportedly predicted accurately from TCR beta sequences. The authors confirmed in vitro that a few CMV-associated chains were specific for CMV antigens. Per a prior analysis, the majority of TCR beta V segments were productive roughly 90% or roughly 30% of the time.

The sequence was obtained from a woman aged 40 to 49 in good health and CMV-seropositive. The chain employs TRBV15 and TRBJ2-7, with 11 bases lining up with TRBD1. Sequenced sample: PBMCs. The CDR3 region is CATSRGGTGGSYEQYF. CDR3 sequence (DNA): TGTGCCACCAGCAGAGGAGGGACAGGGGGCTCCTACGAGCAGTACTTC.